This T cell receptor (beta chain) emerged from a study of OX40 agonist ivuxolimab in advanced cancers. Background on the study: Patients were treated with intravenous ivuxolimab, dosed at 0.01 to 10 mg/kg and infused every 2 weeks.

Generated by immunoSEQ multiplex PCR, the TCRdb table keeps only in-frame clones and is missing some. Of fewer than 25,000 clones detected, about 84% appear once; the ten largest clones hold 35% to 40%. V lost 1 base, J lost 2 bases, and 5 bases lay in between. CDR1 and CDR2 (germline): SEHNR, FQNEAQ (reference sequence). The CDR3 runs 13 residues. The chain recombines TRBV7-9 with TRBJ2-5; no clear D gene. Sequenced here: CD4+ or CD8+ T cells sorted from blood, sampled in a trial of the OX40 agonist ivuxolimab. The clonotype comes from an adult with an advanced solid tumor such as melanoma, head and neck, liver or kidney cancer. The CDR3 loop is CASSLDVQETQYF. CDR3 coding DNA: TGTGCCAGCAGCTTAGATGTGCAAGAGACCCAGTACTTC.